This entry concerns a single T cell receptor beta chain. These data are taken from a study of blood T cell repertoires in COVID-19. Per germline, CDR1 ENHRY and CDR2 SYGVKD. V lost 5 bases to trimming and J lost 1 base; unmatched junction nucleotides: 4. The CDR3 is made up of 15 amino acids. Clones were read by immunoSEQ multiplex PCR, and TCRdb kept only the in-frame ones, dropping some. The table shows fewer than 150,000 clones, with about 85% occurring only once. The receptor's source is a man aged 50-60 years with acute or convalescent COVID-19. The chain links TRBV10-3 to TRBJ1-5; TRBD1 aligns across 8 bases. Sequenced sample: peripheral blood. CDR3 nucleotides: TGTGCCATCAGTCAACAGGGGGTAAGCAATCAGCCCCAGCATTTT. Residues: CAISQQGVSNQPQHF.